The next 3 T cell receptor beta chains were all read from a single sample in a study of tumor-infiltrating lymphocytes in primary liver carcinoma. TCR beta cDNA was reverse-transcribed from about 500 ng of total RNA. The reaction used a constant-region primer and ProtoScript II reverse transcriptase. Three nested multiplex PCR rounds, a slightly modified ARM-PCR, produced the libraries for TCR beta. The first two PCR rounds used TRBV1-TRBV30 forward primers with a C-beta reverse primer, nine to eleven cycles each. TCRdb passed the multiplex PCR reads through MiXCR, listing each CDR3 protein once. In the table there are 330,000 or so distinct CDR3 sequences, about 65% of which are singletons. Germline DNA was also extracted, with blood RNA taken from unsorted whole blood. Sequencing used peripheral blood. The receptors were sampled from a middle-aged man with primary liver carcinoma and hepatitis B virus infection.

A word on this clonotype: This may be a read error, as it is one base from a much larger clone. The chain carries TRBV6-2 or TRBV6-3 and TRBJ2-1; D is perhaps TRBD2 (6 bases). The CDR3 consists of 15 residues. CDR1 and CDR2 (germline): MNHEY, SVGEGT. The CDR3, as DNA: TGTGCCAGCAGTGCGCAGAGCGGGCGTGGGGGTGAGCTGTTCTTC. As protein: CASSAQSGRGGELFF.

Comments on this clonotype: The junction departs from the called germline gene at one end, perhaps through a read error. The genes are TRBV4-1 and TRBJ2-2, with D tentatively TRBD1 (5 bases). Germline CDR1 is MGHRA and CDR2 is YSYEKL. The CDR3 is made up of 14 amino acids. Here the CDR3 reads CTSSPRAFTGELFF. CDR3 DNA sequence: TGCACCAGCAGCCCCAGGGCGTTCACCGGGGAGCTGTTTTTT.

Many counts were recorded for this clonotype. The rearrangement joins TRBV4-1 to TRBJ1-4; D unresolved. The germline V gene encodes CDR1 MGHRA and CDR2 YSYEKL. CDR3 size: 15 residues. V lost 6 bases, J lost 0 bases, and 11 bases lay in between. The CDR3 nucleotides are TGCGCCAGCAGATCTTATACAGCAACTAATGAAAAACTGTTTTTT. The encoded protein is CASRSYTATNEKLFF.